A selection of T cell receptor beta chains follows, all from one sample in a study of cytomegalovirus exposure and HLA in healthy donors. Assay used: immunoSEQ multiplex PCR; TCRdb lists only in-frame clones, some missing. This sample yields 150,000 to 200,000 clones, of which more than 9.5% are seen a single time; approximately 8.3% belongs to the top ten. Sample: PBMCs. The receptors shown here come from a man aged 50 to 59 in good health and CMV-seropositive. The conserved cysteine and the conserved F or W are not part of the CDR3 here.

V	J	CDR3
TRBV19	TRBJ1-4	ASSIFGTLSDEKLF
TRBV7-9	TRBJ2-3	ASSFGSPTDTQY
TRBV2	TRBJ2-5	ASSVEGGRETQY
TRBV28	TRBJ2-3	ASSATSGGSRDTQY
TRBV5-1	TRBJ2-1	ASSFEGSDNEQF
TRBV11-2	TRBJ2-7	ASSLVVQGGEQY
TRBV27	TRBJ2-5	ASSFGAGQTQY
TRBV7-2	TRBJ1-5	ASSLVKGGGQPQH
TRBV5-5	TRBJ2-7	ASSRRGVGSYEQY
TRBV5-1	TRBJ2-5	ASSATSGGPETQY
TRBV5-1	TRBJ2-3	ASSSSGQPSTDTQY
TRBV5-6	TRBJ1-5	ASSPRATGGGNQPQH
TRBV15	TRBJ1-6	ATSRDYPDSGTGYVSPLH
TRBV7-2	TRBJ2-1	ASSLTTSGGANEQF
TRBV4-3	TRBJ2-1	ASSLEGGGYEQF
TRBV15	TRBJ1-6	ATSSPDRVRSPLH
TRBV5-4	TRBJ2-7	AISNMTSSYEQY
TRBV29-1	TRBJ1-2	SVVRTGGYT
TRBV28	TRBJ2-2	ASCLGGNTGELF
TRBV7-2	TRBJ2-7	ASSYTFSYEQY
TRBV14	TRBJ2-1	ASSQDAGGYNEQF
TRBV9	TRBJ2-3	ASSVVARGRTDTQY
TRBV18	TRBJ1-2	ASSPDILYGYT
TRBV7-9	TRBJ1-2	ASSSGQPYGYT
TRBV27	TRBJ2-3	ATWTGGSDTQY
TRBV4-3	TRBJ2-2	ASSLLASSNTGELF
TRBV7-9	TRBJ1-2	ASSSWTGVGYT
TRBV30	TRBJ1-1	AWRGVGGYLNTEAF
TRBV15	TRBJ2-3	ATSRDFLASSTDTQY
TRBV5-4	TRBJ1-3	ASSPLGGHSGNTIY
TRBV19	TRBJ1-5	ASRWARASQPQH
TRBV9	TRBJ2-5	ASSVAGGDETQY
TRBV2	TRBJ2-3	ASSPRLAGGPDTQY
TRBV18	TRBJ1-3	ASSLTGQSGNTIY
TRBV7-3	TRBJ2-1	ASSLSGGRQF
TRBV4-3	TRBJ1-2	ASSQGQDRAYGYT
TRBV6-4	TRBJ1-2	ASRSIGAQGGYT
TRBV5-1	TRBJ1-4	ASSLAGGPANEKLF
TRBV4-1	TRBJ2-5	ASSQDGTSGGETQY
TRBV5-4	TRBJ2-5	ASSASGGQETQY
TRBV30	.	AGRRGGGQGAYEQY
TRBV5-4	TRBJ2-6	ASSDRVGSGANVLT
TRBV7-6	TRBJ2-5	ASSSRGNGETQY
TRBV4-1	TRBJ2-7	ASSSRTGEGYEQY
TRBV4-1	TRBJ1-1	ASSQGAGTTEAF
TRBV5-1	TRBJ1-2	ASSPGGTGQNYGYT
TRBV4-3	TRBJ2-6	ASSQVPGSGANVLT
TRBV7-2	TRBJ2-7	ASSRGGVGSEQY
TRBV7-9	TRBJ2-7	ASSLVFPGEQY
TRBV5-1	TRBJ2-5	ASSLAGALVETQY